This TCR beta chain comes out of a study of cytomegalovirus exposure and HLA in healthy donors. The PCR used 60 Vbeta and 13 Jbeta primers. This table comes from immunoSEQ multiplex PCR, and its TCRdb copy is limited to in-frame clones, with some not included. The data contain fewer than 150,000 clones, about 79% of them seen just once; the ten biggest clones take up about 2.7%. Only a few counts were recorded for this clone. Its antigen is not known. Findings and caveats of the study: Through in vitro validation, a few CMV-associated chains were shown to be specific for CMV antigens. TCR beta sequences reportedly predicted most subjects' HLA-A and HLA-B alleles accurately.

Germline values: CDR1 SQVTM, CDR2 ANQGSEA. V was clipped by 5 bases and J by 3 bases, with 13 bases between them. This CDR3 is 13 amino acids long. The TCR comes from a young woman in good health and CMV-seronegative. The specimen was PBMCs. The chain joins TRBV29-1 to TRBJ1-2; maybe TRBD1 (6 bases). The CDR3 loop is CSVTRGSDYGYTF. Here the CDR3 DNA reads TGCAGCGTTACGAGGGGGTCAGACTATGGCTACACCTTC.